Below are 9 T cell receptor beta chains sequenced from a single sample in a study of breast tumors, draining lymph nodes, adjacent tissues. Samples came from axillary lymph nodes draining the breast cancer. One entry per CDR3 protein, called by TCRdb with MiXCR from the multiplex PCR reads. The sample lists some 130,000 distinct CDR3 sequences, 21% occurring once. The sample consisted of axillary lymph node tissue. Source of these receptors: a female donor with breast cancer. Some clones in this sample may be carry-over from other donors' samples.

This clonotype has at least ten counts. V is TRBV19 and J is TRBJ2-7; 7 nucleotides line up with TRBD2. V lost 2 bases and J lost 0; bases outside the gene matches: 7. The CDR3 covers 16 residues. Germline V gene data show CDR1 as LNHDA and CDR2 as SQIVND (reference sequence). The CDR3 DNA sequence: TGTGCCAGTAGTATAAAGAGTAGCGGGTTCTCCTACGAGCAGTACTTC. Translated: CASSIKSSGFSYEQYF.

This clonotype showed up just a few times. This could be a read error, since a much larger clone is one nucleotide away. The CDR3 sequence: CASSGTAGGEYERYF. The CDR3 bases are TGCGCCAGCAGTGGGACAGCGGGAGGGGAGTACGAGCGGTACTTC. The gene calls are TRBV10-1 and TRBJ2-7, with 10 nucleotides matching TRBD2. The CDR3 is made up of 15 amino acids. Germline V gene lookup returns CDR1 WNHNN and CDR2 SYGVQD (reference sequence).

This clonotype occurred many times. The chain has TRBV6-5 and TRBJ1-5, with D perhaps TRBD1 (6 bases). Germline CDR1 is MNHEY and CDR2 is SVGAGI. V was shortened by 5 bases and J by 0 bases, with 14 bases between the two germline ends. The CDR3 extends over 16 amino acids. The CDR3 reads CASSIGTPHSNQPQHF. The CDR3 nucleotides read TGTGCCAGCAGTATCGGGACACCCCATAGCAATCAGCCCCAGCATTTT.

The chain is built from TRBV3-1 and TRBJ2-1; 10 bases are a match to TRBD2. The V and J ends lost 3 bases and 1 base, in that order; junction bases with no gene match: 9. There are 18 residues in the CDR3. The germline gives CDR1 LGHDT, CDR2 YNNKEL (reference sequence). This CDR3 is CASSHAGLAGVSYNEQFF. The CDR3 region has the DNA TGTGCCAGCAGCCACGCCGGTCTAGCGGGAGTATCCTACAATGAGCAGTTCTTC.

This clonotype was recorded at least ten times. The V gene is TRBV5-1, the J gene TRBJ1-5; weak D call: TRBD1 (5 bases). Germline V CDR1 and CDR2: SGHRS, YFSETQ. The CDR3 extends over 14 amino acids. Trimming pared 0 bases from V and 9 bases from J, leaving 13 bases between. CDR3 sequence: CASSLGPRGMPQHF. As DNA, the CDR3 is TGCGCCAGCAGCTTGGGGCCTCGGGGCATGCCCCAGCATTTT.

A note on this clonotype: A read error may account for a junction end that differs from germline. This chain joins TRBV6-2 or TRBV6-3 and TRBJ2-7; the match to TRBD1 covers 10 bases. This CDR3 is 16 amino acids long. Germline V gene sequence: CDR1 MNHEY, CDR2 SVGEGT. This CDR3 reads CASSHSIVTGGLEQYF. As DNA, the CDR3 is TGTGCCAGCAGTCACTCGATTGTGACAGGGGGCCTCGAGCAGTACTTC.

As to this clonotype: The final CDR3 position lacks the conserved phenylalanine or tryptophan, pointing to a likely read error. In DNA form, the CDR3 reads TGTGCCAGCAGCTTAAGGCGGGAGGACTCCTACAATGAGCAGTTCTCC. Encoded protein: CASSLRREDSYNEQFS. J is TRBJ2-1 and V is TRBV11-2; 8 bases are shared with TRBD2. Trimming at V came to 2 bases and at J to 0 bases, leaving 3 bases not matched to a gene. This CDR3 contains 16 residues. CDR1 and CDR2 (germline): SGHAT, FQNNGV.

CDR3 in amino acids: CASSQAHSPNYNEQFF. In DNA form, the CDR3 reads TGCGCCAGCAGCCAAGCGCACTCGCCGAATTACAATGAGCAGTTCTTC. The chain uses TRBV4-1 and TRBJ2-1; D unclear. The CDR3 totals 16 residues. Trimming took off 1 base at V and 4 bases at J, with 14 bases between the two ends. The germline CDR1 and CDR2 sequences are MGHRA and YSYEKL.

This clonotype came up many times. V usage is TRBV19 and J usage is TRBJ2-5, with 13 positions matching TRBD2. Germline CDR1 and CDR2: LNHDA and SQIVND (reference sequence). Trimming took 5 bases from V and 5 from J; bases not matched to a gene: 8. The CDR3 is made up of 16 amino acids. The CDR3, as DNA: TGTGCCAGTAGTGCGGACACTAGCGGGAGGGGTGAGACCCAGTACTTC. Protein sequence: CASSADTSGRGETQYF.